The 18 T cell receptor beta chains presented below share a single source sample, sequenced in a study of CD8 T cells in Susac syndrome. RNA, at roughly 0.5 to 1 ug, was reverse transcribed with random hexamers. One entry per CDR3 protein, called by TCRdb with MiXCR from the immunoSEQ multiplex PCR reads. The sample shows about 250,000 distinct CDR3 sequences, just over 90% of them seen only once. Sequencing input: CD4+ T cells from PBMCs. All receptors derive from a human donor with multiple sclerosis.

The chain has TRBV27 and TRBJ1-3; D is uncertain. The V end lost 6 bases, the J end lost 0 bases, and 15 bases lay between the germline ends. The CDR3 runs to 16 residues. Germline lookup yields CDR1 MNHEY and CDR2 SMNVEV (reference sequence). CDR3 region: CASRGSGVNSGNTIYF. The CDR3 DNA reads as TGTGCCAGCAGGGGTTCTGGGGTGAACTCTGGAAACACCATATATTTT.

The V gene is TRBV19, the J gene TRBJ2-2, with a weak D call TRBD2 (5 bases). The CDR3 covers 14 residues. V lost 4 bases to trimming and J lost 0 bases, with 6 bases between them. CDR1 is LNHDA, CDR2 SQIVND, per germline (reference sequence). The CDR3 DNA is TGTGCCAGTAGTACGGACTCGAACACCGGGGAGCTGTTTTTT. This codes for CASSTDSNTGELFF.

V usage is TRBV20-1 and J usage is TRBJ2-1; 7 bases map to TRBD1. CDR1 is DFQATT, CDR2 SNEGSKA, per germline (reference sequence). V gave up 7 bases and J gave up 9 bases; unmatched junction bases: 6. This CDR3 spans 11 amino acids. The CDR3 nucleotides read TGCAGTGGTGGTGCAGGGGGTGAGCAGTTCTTC. This translates into CSGGAGGEQFF.

The chain joins TRBV6-5 to TRBJ2-5; no clear D. Trimming left V 6 bases short and J 4 bases short, with 6 bases between. In germline, CDR1 is MNHEY, CDR2 SVGAGI. The CDR3 is made up of 11 amino acids. CDR3: CASRRLETQYF. For the CDR3, the DNA is TGTGCCAGCAGACGGTTAGAGACCCAGTACTTC.

The V call is TRBV4-2, the J call TRBJ2-5; 10 bases map to TRBD2. Trimming at V came to 1 base and at J to 5 bases, leaving 7 bases not matched to a gene. Germline assignment: CDR1 LGHNA and CDR2 YNFKEQ. The CDR3 has 16 residues. CDR3 sequence (DNA): TGTGCCAGCAGCCAAGCTAGCGGGAGCGCGTGGGAGACCCAGTACTTC. It translates to CASSQASGSAWETQYF.

This rearrangement joins TRBV4-1 to TRBJ2-5; the match to TRBD2 covers 10 bases. The J segment lost 0 bases and the V segment lost 0 bases, leaving 10 bases of the junction unmatched. The CDR3 has 19 residues. Germline values: CDR1 MGHRA, CDR2 YSYEKL. CDR3 sequence reads: CASSQDGASGRVNQETQYF. CDR3 bases: TGCGCCAGCAGCCAAGATGGGGCCAGCGGGAGGGTCAACCAAGAGACCCAGTACTTC.

This chain uses TRBV29-1 with TRBJ1-4; 9 bases line up with TRBD1. This CDR3 region has 15 residues. The junction had 5 bases not matched to a gene; V was cut back by 0 bases and J by 6 bases. Germline CDR1 reads SQVTM; CDR2 reads ANQGSEA. The CDR3 region is CSVEESGQGYEKLFF. In DNA, the CDR3 is TGCAGCGTTGAAGAGTCGGGACAGGGTTATGAAAAACTGTTTTTT.

This chain links TRBV25-1 with TRBJ1-2; TRBD1 might be the D (5 bases). The CDR3 has 13 amino acids. Per germline, CDR1 MGHDK and CDR2 SYGVNS. V was shortened by 6 bases and J by 3 bases, with 11 bases between the two germline ends. CDR3 DNA sequence: TGTGCCAGCAGCGACGGGGCCTACTATGGCTACACCTTC. Translated: CASSDGAYYGYTF.

The chain uses TRBV6-1 and TRBJ2-5, with 11 bases fitting TRBD2. The CDR3 contains 18 residues. Germline assignment: CDR1 MNHNS and CDR2 SASEGT. V was clipped by 6 bases and J by 5 bases; unmatched bases: 17. The DNA for the CDR3 is TGTGCCAGCAGCTTTAGCGGGGGGGTGATGGGGGATATGGAGACCCAGTACTTC. It yields the protein CASSFSGGVMGDMETQYF.

This clonotype was found once. The V call is TRBV30, the J call TRBJ2-2; possible D gene TRBD2, 5 bases. The CDR3 covers 17 residues. Germline assignment: CDR1 GTSNPN and CDR2 SVGIG (reference sequence). Between the trimmed V and J ends, which lost 5 bases and 4 bases, there was a span of 23 bases. In nucleotides, the CDR3 is TGTGCCTGGGAGGCGTTTAGCGCGGCAGAGGGCACCGGGGAGCTGTTTTTT. Residues: CAWEAFSAAEGTGELFF.

This clonotype was picked up a small number of times. CDR3 sequence: CASSRGGDYGYTF. CDR3 DNA sequence: TGTGCCAGTAGTAGAGGGGGCGACTATGGCTACACCTTC. The chain couples TRBV19 to TRBJ1-2; 7 nucleotides align to TRBD1. Germline trimming cut 4 bases from V and 3 bases from J; bases unmatched to any gene: 2. The CDR3 loop spans 13 amino acids. Germline loops: CDR1 LNHDA, CDR2 SQIVND (reference sequence).

The chain recombines TRBV29-1 with TRBJ2-1, with TRBD1 matching 8 bases. CDR1 and CDR2 (germline): SQVTM, ANQGSEA. Germline trimming cut 4 bases from V and 1 base from J; bases unmatched to any gene: 6. CDR3 length: 15 amino acids. CDR3 in DNA: TGCAGCGTTGTTGTGCAGGGGGCATCCTACAATGAGCAGTTCTTC. Translated: CSVVVQGASYNEQFF.

The chain links TRBV2 to TRBJ2-2; 8 positions match TRBD1. Germline V gene lookup returns CDR1 SNHLY and CDR2 FYNNEI. The CDR3 spans 15 residues. V was pared by 1 base and J by 5 bases, with 3 bases of the junction left unmatched. CDR3 region: CASSEVTGGTGELFF. CDR3 in DNA: TGTGCCAGCAGTGAAGTAACAGGGGGAACCGGGGAGCTGTTTTTT.

The chain combines TRBV5-1 with TRBJ1-6; D is undetermined. From germline, CDR1 is SGHRS and CDR2 YFSETQ. V lost 4 bases and J lost 7, with 12 bases in between. This CDR3 has 14 amino acids. CDR3 nucleotides: TGCGCCAGCAGCACCAGGCTCCCGAATTCACCCCTCCACTTT. Its translation is CASSTRLPNSPLHF.

A single count supports this clonotype. The gene calls are TRBV6-5 and TRBJ1-5, with 11 bases aligning to TRBD1. Trimming cost V 5 bases and J 0 bases; bases outside gene matches: 9. Looked up from germline, CDR1 is MNHEY and CDR2 is SVGAGI. There are 18 residues in the CDR3. The CDR3 region is CASSNPGQGVNSNQPQHF. CDR3 in DNA: TGTGCCAGCAGTAACCCGGGACAGGGGGTAAATAGCAATCAGCCCCAGCATTTT.

The rearrangement joins TRBV18 to TRBJ1-5, with TRBD1 as a possible D gene (5 bases). The V gene's germline CDR1 is KGHSH and CDR2 LQKENI. The CDR3 totals 15 residues. The germline V and J ends were trimmed by 2 bases and 7 bases, with 15 bases remaining between them. CDR3 region: CASSPGSRGGQPQHF. The DNA for the CDR3 is TGTGCCAGCTCACCAGGATCAAGGGGAGGACAGCCCCAGCATTTT.

CDR3 nucleotides: TGTGCCAGCGAGCCCTGGGTGGGAGTAGATGAGTACGAGCAGTACGTC. It yields the protein CASEPWVGVDEYEQYV. The V and J genes are TRBV21-1 and TRBJ2-7; the table's D call, TRBD2, has no DNA check behind it. TRBV21-1 is a documented pseudogene. There are 16 residues in the CDR3.

V and J are TRBV6-1 and TRBJ2-2; 10 bases are shared with TRBD2. The V and J ends lost 7 bases and 4 bases, in that order; junction bases with no gene match: 12. The CDR3 is 17 residues long. Per germline, CDR1 MNHNS and CDR2 SASEGT. CDR3: CASKWGLAGDATGELFF. The CDR3 nucleotides read TGTGCCAGCAAATGGGGGCTAGCGGGGGATGCCACCGGGGAGCTGTTTTTT.